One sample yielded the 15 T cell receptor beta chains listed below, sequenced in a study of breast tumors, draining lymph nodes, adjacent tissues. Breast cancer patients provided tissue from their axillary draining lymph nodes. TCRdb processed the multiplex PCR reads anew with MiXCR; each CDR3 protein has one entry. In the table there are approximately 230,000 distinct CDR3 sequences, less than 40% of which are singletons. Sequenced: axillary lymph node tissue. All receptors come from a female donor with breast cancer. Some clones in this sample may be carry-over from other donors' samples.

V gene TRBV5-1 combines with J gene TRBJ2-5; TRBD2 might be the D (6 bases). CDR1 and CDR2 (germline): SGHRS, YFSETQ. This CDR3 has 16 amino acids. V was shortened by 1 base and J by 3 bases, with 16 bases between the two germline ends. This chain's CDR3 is CASSLSNGGRKETQYF. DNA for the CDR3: TGCGCCAGCAGCTTGTCTAACGGGGGTCGCAAAGAGACCCAGTACTTC. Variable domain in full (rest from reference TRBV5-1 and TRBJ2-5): KAGVTQTPRYLIKTRGQQVTLSCSPISGHRSVSWYQQTPGQGLQFLFEYFSETQRNKGNFPGRFSGRQFSNSRSEMNVSTLELGDSALYLCASSLSNGGRKETQYFGPGTRLLVL.

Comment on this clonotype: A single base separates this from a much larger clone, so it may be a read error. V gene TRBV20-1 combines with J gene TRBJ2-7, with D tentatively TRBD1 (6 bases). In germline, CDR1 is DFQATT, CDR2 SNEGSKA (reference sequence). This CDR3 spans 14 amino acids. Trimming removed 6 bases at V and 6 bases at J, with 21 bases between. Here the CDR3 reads CSATPMTGDSEQYF. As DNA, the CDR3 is TGCAGTGCCACCCCGATGACAGGAGACTCCGAGCAGTACTTC.

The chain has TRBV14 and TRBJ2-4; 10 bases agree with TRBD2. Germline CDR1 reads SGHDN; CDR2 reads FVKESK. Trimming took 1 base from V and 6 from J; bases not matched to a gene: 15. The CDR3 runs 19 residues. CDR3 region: CASSQGASGRRTSANIQYF. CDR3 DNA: TGTGCCAGCAGCCAAGGTGCTAGCGGGAGACGAACGTCGGCAAACATTCAGTACTTC.

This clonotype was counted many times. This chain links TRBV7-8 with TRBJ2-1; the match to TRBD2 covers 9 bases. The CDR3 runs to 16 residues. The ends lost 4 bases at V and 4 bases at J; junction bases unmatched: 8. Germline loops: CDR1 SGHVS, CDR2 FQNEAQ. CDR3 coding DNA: TGTGCCAGCAGCTCTCAGATAGCGGGGGCGTACAATGAGCAGTTCTTC. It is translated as CASSSQIAGAYNEQFF.

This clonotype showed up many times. The chain's CDR3 is CSARTSGINEQFF. The CDR3 DNA reads as TGCAGTGCGCGGACTAGCGGGATCAATGAGCAGTTCTTC. This rearrangement joins TRBV20-1 to TRBJ2-1; 12 bases fit TRBD2. This CDR3 has 13 residues. The junction had 3 bases not matched to a gene; V was cut back by 6 bases and J by 6 bases. Germline V gives CDR1 DFQATT, CDR2 SNEGSKA (reference sequence).

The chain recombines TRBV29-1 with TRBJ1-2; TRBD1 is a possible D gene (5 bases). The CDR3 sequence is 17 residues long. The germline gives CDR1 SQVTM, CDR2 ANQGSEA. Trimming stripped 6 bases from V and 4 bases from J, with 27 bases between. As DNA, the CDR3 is TGCAGCGTCGTAGACAGCTCACAAAACGCGGAGCCCTATGGCTACACCTTC. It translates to CSVVDSSQNAEPYGYTF.

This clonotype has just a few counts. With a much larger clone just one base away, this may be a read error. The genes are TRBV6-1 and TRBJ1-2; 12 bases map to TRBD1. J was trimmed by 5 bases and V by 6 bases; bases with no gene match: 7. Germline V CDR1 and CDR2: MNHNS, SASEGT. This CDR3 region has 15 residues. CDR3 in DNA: TGTGCCAGCAGGCCCCAGGGACAGGGGGCTTATGGCTACACCTTC. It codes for CASRPQGQGAYGYTF.

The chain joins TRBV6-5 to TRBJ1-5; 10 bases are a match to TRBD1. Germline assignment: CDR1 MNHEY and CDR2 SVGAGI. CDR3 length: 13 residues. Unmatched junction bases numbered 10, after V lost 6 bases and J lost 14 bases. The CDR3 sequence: CASRPDRGPDEHF. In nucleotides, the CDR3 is TGTGCCAGCAGACCAGACAGGGGGCCGGACGAGCATTTT.

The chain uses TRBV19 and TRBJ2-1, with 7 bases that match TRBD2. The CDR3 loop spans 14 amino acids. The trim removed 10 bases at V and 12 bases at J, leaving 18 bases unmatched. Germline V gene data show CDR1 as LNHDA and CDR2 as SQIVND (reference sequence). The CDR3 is CATAAGFLPKGQFF. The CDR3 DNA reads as TGTGCCACCGCAGCGGGATTCCTGCCTAAGGGGCAGTTCTTC.

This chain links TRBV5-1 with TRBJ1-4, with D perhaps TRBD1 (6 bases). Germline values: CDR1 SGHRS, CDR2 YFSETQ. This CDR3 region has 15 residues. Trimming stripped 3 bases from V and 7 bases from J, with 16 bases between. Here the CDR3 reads CASSSYLQGGEKLFF. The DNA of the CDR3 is TGCGCCAGCAGCTCATACCTACAGGGAGGTGAAAAACTGTTTTTT.

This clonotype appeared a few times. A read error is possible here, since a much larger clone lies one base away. The chain's CDR3 is CASANAPRATF. The DNA for the CDR3 is TGTGCCAGCGCCAACGCCCCCAGGGCTACCTTC. The chain carries TRBV11-2 and TRBJ1-2, with TRBD1 as a possible D gene (5 bases). The CDR3 consists of 11 residues. Deletions cut 8 bases from V and 14 bases from J, with 18 bases between. Germline lookup yields CDR1 SGHAT and CDR2 FQNNGV.

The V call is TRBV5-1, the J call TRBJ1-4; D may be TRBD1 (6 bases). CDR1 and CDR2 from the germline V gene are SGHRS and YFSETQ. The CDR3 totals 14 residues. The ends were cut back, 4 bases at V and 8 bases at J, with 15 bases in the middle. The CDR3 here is CASSPGAGKEKLFF. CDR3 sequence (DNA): TGCGCCAGCAGCCCGGGGGCAGGCAAAGAAAAACTGTTTTTT.

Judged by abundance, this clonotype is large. For the CDR3, the DNA is TGTGCCACCAGTGGTAGTGGGCAGGGGGAAGAGACCCAGTACTTC. Translated: CATSGSGQGEETQYF. The rearrangement uses TRBV24-1 and TRBJ2-5; 7 nucleotides match TRBD1. The CDR3 has 15 residues. Germline trimming cut 5 bases from V and 3 bases from J; bases unmatched to any gene: 8. Germline V gives CDR1 KGHDR, CDR2 SFDVKD.

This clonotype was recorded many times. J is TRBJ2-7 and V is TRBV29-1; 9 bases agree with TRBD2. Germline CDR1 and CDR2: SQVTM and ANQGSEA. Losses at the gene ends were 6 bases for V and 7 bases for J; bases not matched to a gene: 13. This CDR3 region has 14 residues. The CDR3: CSVTPGTSSWEQYF. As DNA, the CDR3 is TGCAGCGTGACCCCCGGGACTAGCTCTTGGGAGCAGTACTTC.

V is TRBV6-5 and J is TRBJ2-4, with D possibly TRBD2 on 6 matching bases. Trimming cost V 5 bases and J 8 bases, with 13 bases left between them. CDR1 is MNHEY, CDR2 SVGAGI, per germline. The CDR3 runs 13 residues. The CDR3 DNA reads TGTGCCAGCAGTCACCGCGGGGTCGACATTCAGTACTTC. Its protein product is CASSHRGVDIQYF.